This is a list of T cell receptor beta chains from one sample in a study of blood T cell repertoires in COVID-19. Using immunoSEQ multiplex PCR, the repertoire was profiled, and TCRdb retains in-frame clones only, with some absent. Here the sample spans more than 90,000 clones, around four fifths being singletons. The sample comprised peripheral blood. The receptors shown here come from a woman of 80 years or more with acute or convalescent COVID-19. Each CDR3 is given with its conserved first and last residue. The D gene is left open where the match is weak. Rows may omit the clone size; those that give it use once, few, many or a size class.

j_call: TRBJ2-6
d_call: -
v_call: TRBV6-5
clone_size: once
cdr3_nt: TGTGCCAGCAGTTCCAGGCGCTCTGGGGCCAACGTCCTGACTTTC
cdr3_aa: CASSSRRSGANVLTF

j_call: TRBJ2-5
d_call: -
v_call: TRBV6-1
clone_size: few
cdr3_nt: TGTGCCAGCAGTGAAGCGGGGCGGGGTATCCAAGAGACCCAGTACTTC
cdr3_aa: CASSEAGRGIQETQYF

j_call: TRBJ1-1
d_call: -
v_call: TRBV4-3
clone_size: -
cdr3_nt: TGCGCCAGCAGCCAAGATGCGAGGAAATGGACTGAAGCTTTCTTT
cdr3_aa: CASSQDARKWTEAFF

j_call: TRBJ2-5
d_call: TRBD2
v_call: TRBV5-4
clone_size: -
cdr3_nt: TGTGCCAGCAGCTTGCGGGGGGGCCAAGAGACCCAGTACTTC
cdr3_aa: CASSLRGGQETQYF

j_call: TRBJ1-5
d_call: -
v_call: TRBV5-6
clone_size: -
cdr3_nt: TGTGCCAGCAGCTTGGGCAGGATCAATCAGCCCCAGCATTTT
cdr3_aa: CASSLGRINQPQHF

j_call: TRBJ2-5
d_call: -
v_call: TRBV19
clone_size: -
cdr3_nt: TGTGCCAGTAGCTCAGGGGAGACCCAGTACTTC
cdr3_aa: CASSSGETQYF

j_call: TRBJ1-6
d_call: -
v_call: TRBV19
clone_size: few
cdr3_nt: TGTGCCAGTAGTTCTCCGGGAGGGCTGGGGGCTTCACCCCTCCACTTT
cdr3_aa: CASSSPGGLGASPLHF

j_call: TRBJ2-7
d_call: -
v_call: TRBV6-5
clone_size: -
cdr3_nt: TGTGCCAGCAGGACAGCCCAATTCGAGCAGTACTTC
cdr3_aa: CASRTAQFEQYF

j_call: TRBJ1-2
d_call: -
v_call: TRBV6-5
clone_size: -
cdr3_nt: TGTGCCAGCAGTCAGTTTGGCTATGGCTACACCTTC
cdr3_aa: CASSQFGYGYTF

j_call: TRBJ1-1
d_call: TRBD1
v_call: TRBV9
clone_size: -
cdr3_nt: TGTGCCAGCAGCGTTACAGGGGGCTCTGAAGCTTTCTTT
cdr3_aa: CASSVTGGSEAFF

j_call: TRBJ2-5
d_call: -
v_call: TRBV7-2
clone_size: many
cdr3_nt: TGTGCCAGCAGCCCTTATCAAGAGACCCAGTACTTC
cdr3_aa: CASSPYQETQYF

j_call: TRBJ1-5
d_call: -
v_call: TRBV7-2
clone_size: -
cdr3_nt: TGTGCCAGCAGCTCCGGACCCACGGGGCAGCCCCAGCATTTT
cdr3_aa: CASSSGPTGQPQHF

j_call: TRBJ2-2
d_call: -
v_call: TRBV6-5
clone_size: -
cdr3_nt: TGTGCCAGCGAGGGCACCGGGGAGCTGTTTTTT
cdr3_aa: CASEGTGELFF

j_call: TRBJ1-2
d_call: -
v_call: TRBV6-5
clone_size: -
cdr3_nt: TGTGCCAGCAAGGGGGACGGAAACTATGGCTACACCTTC
cdr3_aa: CASKGDGNYGYTF

j_call: TRBJ2-2
d_call: -
v_call: TRBV28
clone_size: -
cdr3_nt: TGTGCCAGCAGTTTATGGGGACATCCGGAACTCACCGGGGAGCTGTTTTTT
cdr3_aa: CASSLWGHPELTGELFF

j_call: TRBJ2-3
d_call: -
v_call: TRBV11-3
clone_size: -
cdr3_nt: TGTGCCAGCAGCTCACAGTTTGGCACAGATACGCAGTATTTT
cdr3_aa: CASSSQFGTDTQYF

j_call: TRBJ1-2
d_call: -
v_call: TRBV2
clone_size: -
cdr3_nt: TGTGCCAGCATAGAGGGAGGTGGGAGGTACACCTTC
cdr3_aa: CASIEGGGRYTF

j_call: TRBJ2-5
d_call: TRBD2
v_call: TRBV9
clone_size: -
cdr3_nt: TGTGCCAGCAGCGTAACCCCAGCGGGAGGTCAAGAGACCCAGTACTTC
cdr3_aa: CASSVTPAGGQETQYF

j_call: TRBJ1-2
d_call: TRBD1
v_call: TRBV7-9
clone_size: few
cdr3_nt: TGTGCCAGCAGCTTATCGGACAGGGGTCCCTATGGCTACACCTTC
cdr3_aa: CASSLSDRGPYGYTF

j_call: TRBJ2-7
d_call: TRBD2
v_call: TRBV7-8
clone_size: -
cdr3_nt: TGTGCCAGCAGCCCTAGGCCCCGGGGCGGGAGGAACTCCTACGAGCAGTACTTC
cdr3_aa: CASSPRPRGGRNSYEQYF

j_call: TRBJ1-2
d_call: -
v_call: TRBV5-1
clone_size: -
cdr3_nt: TGCGCCAGCAGCCCTAGGACAGCACAGGGTGGCTACACCTTC
cdr3_aa: CASSPRTAQGGYTF

j_call: TRBJ1-4
d_call: -
v_call: TRBV27
clone_size: -
cdr3_nt: TGTGCCAGCAGTTTGGATTGGGCTCCGTTTTTT
cdr3_aa: CASSLDWAPFF

j_call: TRBJ2-1
d_call: TRBD2
v_call: TRBV6-5
clone_size: -
cdr3_nt: TGTGCCAGCAGTTCATACCTAGCGGGAGAGGGGAATGAGCAGTTCTTC
cdr3_aa: CASSSYLAGEGNEQFF

j_call: TRBJ1-3
d_call: -
v_call: TRBV9
clone_size: -
cdr3_nt: TGTGCCAGTTCTACAGGGATGGGAAACACCATATATTTT
cdr3_aa: CASSTGMGNTIYF

j_call: TRBJ1-1
d_call: -
v_call: TRBV15
clone_size: -
cdr3_nt: TGTGCCACCAGCAGAGATCGGGGGAGCACTGAAGCTTTCTTT
cdr3_aa: CATSRDRGSTEAFF

j_call: TRBJ1-6
d_call: TRBD1
v_call: TRBV7-3
clone_size: -
cdr3_nt: TGTGCCAGCAGCCCCGGACAGGGTTATAATTCACCCCTCCACTTT
cdr3_aa: CASSPGQGYNSPLHF

j_call: TRBJ1-6
d_call: -
v_call: TRBV21-1
clone_size: -
cdr3_nt: TGTGCCAGCAGCAAATTGGCAGTGTTCAATTCACCCCTCCACTTT
cdr3_aa: CASSKLAVFNSPLHF

j_call: TRBJ2-7
d_call: -
v_call: TRBV27
clone_size: -
cdr3_nt: TGTGCCAGCAGTTTATGGCCCAGCTCCTACGAGCAGTACTTC
cdr3_aa: CASSLWPSSYEQYF

j_call: TRBJ2-3
d_call: -
v_call: TRBV7-2
clone_size: -
cdr3_nt: TGTGCCAGCAGCTTAGTGAGGGATACGCAGTATTTT
cdr3_aa: CASSLVRDTQYF